Sequencing of this T cell receptor beta chain was carried out in a study of T cell repertoires in cytomegalovirus infection. Turning to the study itself: Public TCR beta signatures provided an indication of both CMV infection and a matching HLA type.

General study points: Using cumulative public TCR beta family frequency, the authors identified those who carried CMV together with the relevant HLA. It was HLA-C-restricted CMV-specific TCR beta clonotypes that dominated the response ex vivo.

TCRdb used MiXCR to reprocess the reads, holding one entry per CDR3 protein. The profile shows about 360,000 distinct CDR3 sequences, over 15% of them singletons. About this clonotype itself: Antigen specificity is unknown.

V was shortened by 4 bases and J by 1 base, with 9 bases between the two germline ends. From germline, CDR1 is LGHDT and CDR2 YNNKEL (reference sequence). This CDR3 region has 14 residues. V and J are TRBV3-1 and TRBJ2-3, with no clear D. Sequencing input: PBMCs. The sequence came from a human donor in good health (CMV status not recorded). Some clones in this sample may be carry-over from other donors' samples. DNA for the CDR3: TGTGCCAGCAGCCCCGGAAGTCGCACAGATACGCAGTATTTT. It translates to CASSPGSRTDTQYF.